The rows below give T cell receptor beta chains drawn from one sample of a study of cytomegalovirus exposure and HLA in healthy donors. Data came from immunoSEQ multiplex PCR; TCRdb stores just in-frame clones and leaves some out. Seen here are 200,000 to 250,000 clones, around 80% observed once, and the top ten hold 2.7%. The sample was PBMCs. Receptors originate from an older woman in good health and CMV-seropositive. Each CDR3 is given with its conserved first and last residue. The D gene is left open where the match is weak. Expanded clones are given a class, and other clones once, few, many or no size at all.

abundance: NA
v_gene: TRBV4-1
j_gene: TRBJ1-4
d_gene: NA
CDR3aa: CASSQDRGGAATNEKLFF
CDR3nt: TGCGCCAGCAGCCAAGATCGTGGGGGGGCCGCAACTAATGAAAAACTGTTTTTT

abundance: NA
v_gene: TRBV5-1
j_gene: TRBJ2-2
d_gene: NA
CDR3aa: CASSSTSLGTGELFF
CDR3nt: TGCGCCAGCAGCTCGACTAGTTTGGGGACCGGGGAGCTGTTTTTT

abundance: NA
v_gene: TRBV10-1
j_gene: TRBJ2-3
d_gene: NA
CDR3aa: CASSRVVTDTQYF
CDR3nt: TGCGCCAGCAGCAGGGTCGTCACAGATACGCAGTATTTT

abundance: NA
v_gene: TRBV18
j_gene: TRBJ1-4
d_gene: NA
CDR3aa: CASSTYQVEANEKLFF
CDR3nt: TGTGCCAGCTCAACGTACCAGGTGGAGGCTAATGAAAAACTGTTTTTT

abundance: NA
v_gene: TRBV7-8
j_gene: TRBJ2-7
d_gene: NA
CDR3aa: CASSLEGRYEQYF
CDR3nt: TGTGCCAGCAGCTTAGAAGGGAGGTACGAGCAGTACTTC

abundance: NA
v_gene: TRBV5-1
j_gene: TRBJ2-5
d_gene: NA
CDR3aa: CASSLDLSRGETQYF
CDR3nt: TGCGCCAGCAGCTTGGACCTTTCCAGAGGGGAGACCCAGTACTTC

abundance: NA
v_gene: TRBV11-3
j_gene: TRBJ2-3
d_gene: NA
CDR3aa: CASSFGSTDTQYF
CDR3nt: TGTGCCAGCAGCTTCGGGAGCACAGATACGCAGTATTTT

abundance: NA
v_gene: TRBV2
j_gene: TRBJ1-5
d_gene: NA
CDR3aa: CATTGSRNQPQHF
CDR3nt: TGTGCCACCACAGGGTCACGCAATCAGCCCCAGCATTTT

abundance: few
v_gene: TRBV23-1
j_gene: TRBJ1-5
d_gene: TRBD1
CDR3aa: CASSQGARNQPQHF
CDR3nt: TGCGCCAGCAGCCAGGGGGCGAGGAATCAGCCCCAGCATTTT

abundance: NA
v_gene: TRBV6-6
j_gene: TRBJ2-7
d_gene: NA
CDR3aa: CASSPSTSSSEQYF
CDR3nt: TGTGCCAGCAGCCCTAGCACTAGTTCCAGCGAGCAGTACTTC

abundance: NA
v_gene: TRBV7-9
j_gene: TRBJ2-1
d_gene: NA
CDR3aa: CSSRSDRQAPFF
CDR3nt: TGTTCCAGCAGGTCCGACAGGCAGGCTCCGTTCTTC

abundance: NA
v_gene: TRBV9
j_gene: TRBJ2-7
d_gene: TRBD1
CDR3aa: CASSVDRALGQGEQYF
CDR3nt: TGTGCCAGCAGCGTAGACAGGGCGTTGGGACAGGGCGAGCAGTACTTC

abundance: NA
v_gene: TRBV29-1
j_gene: TRBJ2-3
d_gene: NA
CDR3aa: CSVPAYRATVSTDTQYF
CDR3nt: TGCAGCGTACCTGCCTACAGGGCCACCGTGAGCACAGATACGCAGTATTTT

abundance: NA
v_gene: TRBV7-6
j_gene: TRBJ1-5
d_gene: TRBD1
CDR3aa: CASRKDRGSNQPQHF
CDR3nt: TGTGCCAGCAGAAAGGACAGGGGTAGCAATCAGCCCCAGCATTTT

abundance: NA
v_gene: TRBV11-2
j_gene: TRBJ1-6
d_gene: TRBD1
CDR3aa: CASSLVPQGGGNSPLHF
CDR3nt: TGTGCCAGCAGCTTAGTCCCACAGGGGGGTGGGAATTCACCCCTCCACTTT

abundance: NA
v_gene: TRBV18
j_gene: TRBJ2-6
d_gene: NA
CDR3aa: CASLSTTGANVLTF
CDR3nt: TGTGCCAGCCTAAGTACTACTGGGGCCAACGTCCTGACTTTC

abundance: NA
v_gene: TRBV5-1
j_gene: TRBJ2-7
d_gene: TRBD1
CDR3aa: CASSSSGTGSYEQYF
CDR3nt: TGCGCCAGCAGCTCCTCCGGGACAGGGTCCTACGAGCAGTACTTC

abundance: NA
v_gene: TRBV10-2
j_gene: TRBJ1-5
d_gene: NA
CDR3aa: CASSESGGFQPQHF
CDR3nt: TGCGCCAGCAGTGAGTCGGGGGGGTTTCAGCCCCAGCATTTT

abundance: NA
v_gene: TRBV30
j_gene: TRBJ1-1
d_gene: NA
CDR3aa: CAWSPDHGEPNTEAFF
CDR3nt: TGTGCCTGGAGCCCCGACCACGGGGAGCCAAACACTGAAGCTTTCTTT

abundance: NA
v_gene: TRBV10-2
j_gene: TRBJ2-7
d_gene: TRBD1
CDR3aa: CASSYRDRGYEQYF
CDR3nt: TGCGCCAGCAGTTACCGGGACAGGGGCTACGAGCAGTACTTC

abundance: NA
v_gene: TRBV4-3
j_gene: TRBJ2-2
d_gene: NA
CDR3aa: CASSQGGAAANTGELFF
CDR3nt: TGCGCCAGCAGCCAGGGGGGGGCGGCCGCGAACACCGGGGAGCTGTTTTTT

abundance: NA
v_gene: TRBV4-2
j_gene: TRBJ2-3
d_gene: TRBD1
CDR3aa: CASSQEGTGSTDTQYF
CDR3nt: TGTGCCAGCAGCCAAGAAGGGACAGGGAGCACAGATACGCAGTATTTT

abundance: NA
v_gene: TRBV7-8
j_gene: TRBJ2-1
d_gene: NA
CDR3aa: CASSLIAGNYNEQFF
CDR3nt: TGTGCCAGCAGCTTAATCGCGGGAAATTACAATGAGCAGTTCTTC

abundance: once
v_gene: TRBV2
j_gene: TRBJ2-7
d_gene: NA
CDR3aa: CASNSRRDGAIEQYF
CDR3nt: TGTGCCAGCAACAGCCGGCGGGATGGGGCTATCGAGCAGTACTTC

abundance: NA
v_gene: TRBV10-1
j_gene: TRBJ2-1
d_gene: NA
CDR3aa: CASSESVARYNEQFF
CDR3nt: TGCGCCAGCAGTGAGTCGGTAGCTCGCTACAATGAGCAGTTCTTC

abundance: NA
v_gene: TRBV10-2
j_gene: TRBJ1-4
d_gene: NA
CDR3aa: CASSEFRKTNEKLFF
CDR3nt: TGCGCCAGCAGTGAGTTCCGTAAAACTAATGAAAAACTGTTTTTT

abundance: NA
v_gene: TRBV7-2
j_gene: TRBJ1-6
d_gene: TRBD1
CDR3aa: CASSVPQGALDSPLHF
CDR3nt: TGTGCCAGCAGCGTTCCCCAGGGGGCACTTGATTCACCCCTCCACTTT

abundance: NA
v_gene: TRBV5-1
j_gene: TRBJ2-3
d_gene: TRBD2
CDR3aa: CASSPDGAGGPTDTQYF
CDR3nt: TGCGCCAGCAGCCCCGATGGGGCGGGGGGGCCAACAGATACGCAGTATTTT

abundance: NA
v_gene: TRBV7-3
j_gene: TRBJ2-3
d_gene: TRBD1
CDR3aa: CASSVRQGAADTQYF
CDR3nt: TGTGCCAGCAGCGTAAGACAGGGGGCGGCAGATACGCAGTATTTT

abundance: NA
v_gene: TRBV7-8
j_gene: TRBJ1-4
d_gene: NA
CDR3aa: CASSLEDWGDEKLFF
CDR3nt: TGTGCCAGCAGCTTAGAAGACTGGGGGGATGAAAAACTGTTTTTT

abundance: NA
v_gene: TRBV28
j_gene: TRBJ2-1
d_gene: TRBD2
CDR3aa: CASSLGSGNYNEQFF
CDR3nt: TGTGCCAGCAGTTTGGGTAGCGGGAATTACAATGAGCAGTTCTTC

abundance: NA
v_gene: TRBV11-2
j_gene: TRBJ2-7
d_gene: NA
CDR3aa: CASSLGGGSYEQYF
CDR3nt: TGTGCCAGCAGCTTAGGGGGGGGCTCATACGAGCAGTACTTC

abundance: NA
v_gene: TRBV7-9
j_gene: TRBJ2-1
d_gene: TRBD2
CDR3aa: CASSLLAGQYNEQFF
CDR3nt: TGTGCCAGCAGCTTACTAGCGGGGCAATACAATGAGCAGTTCTTC

abundance: once
v_gene: TRBV29-1
j_gene: TRBJ2-3
d_gene: NA
CDR3aa: CSVRQASTDTQYF
CDR3nt: TGCAGCGTTCGTCAGGCTAGCACAGATACGCAGTATTTT

abundance: NA
v_gene: TRBV6-5
j_gene: TRBJ2-6
d_gene: NA
CDR3aa: CASSEAPGANVLTF
CDR3nt: TGTGCCAGCAGTGAGGCGCCGGGGGCCAACGTCCTGACTTTC

abundance: few
v_gene: TRBV5-1
j_gene: TRBJ1-2
d_gene: NA
CDR3aa: CASRLSTGIGYTF
CDR3nt: TGCGCCAGCAGATTGTCCACAGGGATTGGCTACACCTTC

abundance: NA
v_gene: TRBV19
j_gene: TRBJ2-7
d_gene: TRBD2
CDR3aa: CASSYAGGGYEQYF
CDR3nt: TGTGCCAGTAGTTACGCGGGGGGTGGCTACGAGCAGTACTTC